These 27 T cell receptor beta chains originate from one sample sequenced in a study of T cells after yellow fever vaccination. TCRdb analysed the 5' RACE reads with MiXCR anew, one entry per CDR3 protein. The sample carries some 600,000 distinct CDR3 sequences, approximately 13% recorded once. This material consisted of PBMCs, taken on the day of the yellow fever booster vaccination. Receptor source: a man aged 25 to 40 who received the YFV17D yellow fever vaccine.

This clonotype turned up a few times. The chain links TRBV3-1 to TRBJ2-7; 9 bases match TRBD2. This CDR3 is 16 amino acids long. V gave up 0 bases and J gave up 2 bases; unmatched junction bases: 5. Germline loops: CDR1 LGHDT, CDR2 YNNKEL (reference sequence). In nucleotides, the CDR3 is TGTGCCAGCAGCCAAGAGACCGGCGGGAGGGCCTACGAGCAGTACTTC. The encoded protein is CASSQETGGRAYEQYF.

The chain is built from TRBV7-9 and TRBJ2-5, with D possibly TRBD1 on 6 matching bases. The CDR3 runs to 15 residues. The V and J ends lost 5 bases and 5 bases respectively, with 18 bases between them. CDR1 and CDR2 (germline): SEHNR, FQNEAQ (reference sequence). This CDR3 reads CASSQTGQRGETQYF. CDR3 bases: TGTGCCAGCAGCCAAACCGGTCAGAGGGGGGAGACCCAGTACTTC.

V usage is TRBV15 and J usage is TRBJ1-5; possible D gene TRBD1, 5 bases. The V gene's germline CDR1 is LNHNV and CDR2 YYDKDF (reference sequence). The CDR3 spans 15 residues. Trimming removed 3 bases from V and 3 bases from J, with 12 bases in between. The CDR3 DNA reads as TGTGCCACCAGCAGCGAGGGGAAGACCAATCAGCCCCAGCATTTT. Protein sequence: CATSSEGKTNQPQHF. The whole variable domain, remainder taken from reference TRBV15 and TRBJ1-5, is DAMVIQNPRYQVTQFGKPVTLSCSQTLNHNVMYWYQQKSSQAPKLLFHYYDKDFNNEADTPDNFQSRRPNTSFCFLDIRSPGLGDTAMYLCATSSEGKTNQPQHFGDGTRLSIL.

This chain links TRBV7-9 with TRBJ2-1; D gene uncertain. CDR3 size: 11 residues. Trimming pared 7 bases from V and 10 bases from J, leaving 11 bases between. Germline CDR1 SEHNR, CDR2 FQNEAQ (reference sequence). CDR3 sequence reads: CASTRQSEQFF. In nucleotides, the CDR3 is TGTGCCAGCACGCGGCAGAGCGAGCAGTTCTTC.

V is TRBV3-1 and J is TRBJ1-6; D might be TRBD1 (5 bases). The CDR3 length is 14 residues. The germline V and J ends were trimmed by 0 bases and 7 bases, with 7 bases remaining between them. Germline V gives CDR1 LGHDT, CDR2 YNNKEL (reference sequence). The CDR3 sequence: CASSQEHRNSPLHF. The CDR3 bases are TGTGCCAGCAGCCAAGAGCACAGGAATTCACCCCTCCACTTT.

The table lists this clonotype with a few counts. The rearrangement uses TRBV15 and TRBJ2-3, with TRBD2 matching 7 bases. This CDR3 is 16 amino acids long. V dropped 0 bases and J dropped 4; count of bases not matched to a gene: 7. Germline CDR1 reads LNHNV; CDR2 reads YYDKDF (reference sequence). CDR3 sequence reads: CATSRDRGGSADTQYF. For the CDR3, the DNA is TGTGCCACCAGCAGAGATCGTGGCGGGAGTGCAGATACGCAGTATTTT.

The J gene is TRBJ1-5, the V gene TRBV3-1; D remains ambiguous. The CDR3 runs to 12 residues. From germline, CDR1 is LGHDT and CDR2 YNNKEL (reference sequence). With 3 bases removed from V and 4 bases from J, the gap between germline ends came to 4 bases. CDR3 DNA sequence: TGTGCCAGCAGCCATAGAAATCAGCCCCAGCATTTT. Translating gives CASSHRNQPQHF.

The V and J genes are TRBV6-2 or TRBV6-3 and TRBJ2-1, with 8 bases fitting TRBD2. The length of the CDR3 is 13 residues. The V gene's germline CDR1 is MNHEY and CDR2 SVGEGT. Unmatched junction bases numbered 8, after V lost 7 bases and J lost 9 bases. CDR3 nucleotides: TGTGCCAGCATCGAGCGGGAGAAGAGTGAGCAGTTCTTC. Its protein product is CASIEREKSEQFF.

This sequence joins TRBV4-1 and TRBJ2-1, with 8 bases that match TRBD2. The CDR3 has 15 residues. Germline CDR1 and CDR2: MGHRA and YSYEKL. V dropped 1 base and J dropped 5; count of bases not matched to a gene: 4. CDR3 DNA sequence: TGCGCCAGCAGCCAAGGACTAGCGAACAACAATGAGCAGTTCTTC. This gives the protein CASSQGLANNNEQFF.

This clonotype occurred a few times. The chain joins TRBV5-1 to TRBJ2-3, with TRBD1 matching over 7 bases. This CDR3 has 15 residues. The trim removed 2 bases at V and 0 bases at J, leaving 3 bases unmatched. CDR1 is SGHRS and CDR2 is YFSETQ in the germline V gene. The DNA of the CDR3 is TGCGCCAGCAGCTTACCGGGACAGAGCACAGATACGCAGTATTTT. It yields the protein CASSLPGQSTDTQYF.

V and J are TRBV20-1 and TRBJ2-5, with 7 bases matching TRBD1. This CDR3 is 13 amino acids long. Germline V lookup: CDR1 DFQATT, CDR2 SNEGSKA (reference sequence). The ends lost 7 bases at V and 3 bases at J; junction bases unmatched: 8. In DNA, the CDR3 is TGCAGTGGTATCAAAGGGGGCGAAGAGACCCAGTACTTC. The encoded protein is CSGIKGGEETQYF.

This sequence joins TRBV7-9 and TRBJ1-3; TRBD1 is a possible D gene (6 bases). Trimming pared 6 bases from V and 1 base from J, leaving 10 bases between. CDR1 is SEHNR and CDR2 is FQNEAQ in the germline V gene (reference sequence). The CDR3 loop spans 14 amino acids. The CDR3 reads CASRLRGSGNTIYF. The CDR3 DNA follows: TGTGCCAGCAGGCTCAGGGGTTCTGGAAACACCATATATTTT.

The chain combines TRBV4-2 with TRBJ2-7, with 7 positions matching TRBD2. The CDR3 extends over 14 amino acids. Germline values: CDR1 LGHNA, CDR2 YNFKEQ. Trimming took 1 base from V and 2 from J; bases not matched to a gene: 2. The CDR3 sequence is CASSQGAGAYEQYF. In DNA form, the CDR3 reads TGTGCCAGCAGCCAAGGCGCGGGGGCCTACGAGCAGTACTTC.

J is TRBJ2-7 and V is TRBV7-2, with 10 positions matching TRBD2. The junction had 8 bases not matched to a gene; V was cut back by 3 bases and J by 3 bases. CDR3 length: 16 residues. In germline, CDR1 is SGHTA, CDR2 FQGNSA. The CDR3 nucleotides are TGTGCCAGCAGCTTTACCGGGACTAGCGAGATCTACGAGCAGTACTTC. Residues: CASSFTGTSEIYEQYF.

The chain uses TRBV5-1 and TRBJ2-7; 11 bases match TRBD2. V shed 5 bases and J 1 base; nucleotides not matched to a gene: 5. The CDR3 loop spans 15 amino acids. The germline V gene encodes CDR1 SGHRS and CDR2 YFSETQ. For the CDR3, the DNA is TGCGCCAGCAGACCGGGACTAGCGGCTTCCTACGAGCAGTACTTC. It codes for CASRPGLAASYEQYF.

This clonotype appeared a few times. The chain is built from TRBV20-1 and TRBJ1-2; tentatively, D is TRBD1 (6 bases). V lost 6 bases and J lost 3, with 14 bases in between. CDR1 is DFQATT and CDR2 is SNEGSKA in the germline V gene (reference sequence). This CDR3 has 13 residues. This chain's CDR3 is CSARTAPYYGYTF. As DNA, the CDR3 is TGCAGTGCCCGGACAGCCCCATACTATGGCTACACCTTC.

This clonotype was seen just once. A much larger clone differs from this one at a single base, so this may be a read error. This chain joins TRBV20-1 and TRBJ1-4; 8 nucleotides match TRBD1. The CDR3 covers 16 residues. The germline gives CDR1 DFQATT, CDR2 SNEGSKA (reference sequence). The CDR3 region has the DNA TGCTGTGCTATATCCGGGACAGGAGCAACTAATGAAAAACTGTTTTTT. Translation: CCAISGTGATNEKLFF.

This clonotype was observed a few times. The chain couples TRBV25-1 to TRBJ1-2; D possibly corresponds to TRBD1 (6 bases). Trimming removed 3 bases from V and 7 bases from J, with 15 bases in between. Germline V gives CDR1 MGHDK, CDR2 SYGVNS. The CDR3 has 14 residues. The CDR3 region is CASSDWTERPGYTF. The CDR3 region has the DNA TGTGCCAGCAGTGATTGGACAGAAAGGCCTGGCTACACCTTC.

The chain links TRBV29-1 to TRBJ2-1, with unresolved D. The CDR3 sequence is 13 residues long. Trimming took 2 bases from V and 8 from J, leaving 13 bases between them. Per the germline V gene, CDR1 is SQVTM and CDR2 is ANQGSEA. For the CDR3, the DNA is TGCAGCGTTGAAATCCCACAGAAGGATGAGCAGTTCTTC. Translating it yields CSVEIPQKDEQFF.

The V gene is TRBV5-1, the J gene TRBJ2-7; possibly TRBD2 for D (6 bases). Trimming pared 5 bases from V and 3 bases from J, leaving 9 bases between. Germline-derived CDR1 and CDR2 are SGHRS and YFSETQ. The CDR3 extends over 12 amino acids. CDR3 amino acids: CASRDYLYEQYF. The CDR3 DNA is TGCGCCAGCAGGGACTACCTCTACGAGCAGTACTTC. The entire variable domain, with the rest obtained from reference TRBV5-1 and TRBJ2-7, is as follows: KAGVTQTPRYLIKTRGQQVTLSCSPISGHRSVSWYQQTPGQGLQFLFEYFSETQRNKGNFPGRFSGRQFSNSRSEMNVSTLELGDSALYLCASRDYLYEQYFGPGTRLTVT.

The chain recombines TRBV20-1 with TRBJ1-6; possible D gene TRBD1, 6 bases. The V gene's germline CDR1 is DFQATT and CDR2 SNEGSKA (reference sequence). The CDR3 has 14 residues. V was clipped by 1 base and J by 7 bases, with 11 bases between them. CDR3: CSARAGGPNSPLHF. CDR3 nucleotides: TGCAGTGCTAGAGCGGGGGGGCCGAATTCACCCCTCCACTTT.

This clonotype was counted at least ten times. The V call is TRBV20-1, the J call TRBJ2-2; no definite D call. The CDR3 is 11 amino acids. Trimming removed 3 bases from V and 6 bases from J, with 5 bases in between. From germline, CDR1 is DFQATT and CDR2 SNEGSKA (reference sequence). The CDR3 DNA sequence: TGCAGTGCTAGCGGCGCCGGGGAGCTGTTTTTT. Translation: CSASGAGELFF.

This clonotype came up a few times. This chain links TRBV4-2 with TRBJ2-3; the match to TRBD2 covers 11 bases. V was pared by 5 bases and J by 0 bases, with 10 bases of the junction left unmatched. This CDR3 spans 18 amino acids. Germline V CDR1 and CDR2: LGHNA, YNFKEQ. CDR3 region: CASSKTGTSGPSTDTQYF. The CDR3 DNA follows: TGTGCCAGCAGCAAGACAGGGACTAGCGGACCTAGCACAGATACGCAGTATTTT.

This sequence joins TRBV7-9 and TRBJ1-1; D unresolved. Looked up from germline, CDR1 is SEHNR and CDR2 is FQNEAQ (reference sequence). This CDR3 is 13 amino acids long. V lost 4 bases to trimming and J lost 6 bases, with 12 bases between them. CDR3 sequence reads: CASSSVRDAEAFF. The DNA of the CDR3 is TGTGCCAGCAGCTCCGTGCGGGATGCTGAAGCTTTCTTT.

The chain uses TRBV20-1 and TRBJ2-1; TRBD2 might be the D (6 bases). The CDR3 has 15 amino acids. The V gene lost 5 bases and the J gene lost 4 bases, with 18 bases spanning the gap. Germline values: CDR1 DFQATT, CDR2 SNEGSKA (reference sequence). The CDR3 here is CSAVRSSGAYNEQFF. The CDR3 coding sequence is TGCAGTGCTGTCCGGAGTAGCGGCGCATACAATGAGCAGTTCTTC.

The chain joins TRBV9 to TRBJ2-7, with TRBD2 as a possible D gene (7 bases). Germline V gene lookup returns CDR1 SGDLS and CDR2 YYNGEE. The CDR3 loop spans 15 amino acids. Trimming took 4 bases from V and 0 from J, leaving 14 bases between them. CDR3 nucleotides: TGTGCCAGCAGCTCAGGGGAGGGAAGCTCCTACGAGCAGTACTTC. Translating it yields CASSSGEGSSYEQYF.

CDR3 sequence: CASSLSLLQGSYNEQFF. The CDR3 nucleotides read TGCGCCAGCAGCTTGTCTCTTTTACAGGGCTCCTACAATGAGCAGTTCTTC. This chain joins TRBV5-1 and TRBJ2-1, with a tentative D call TRBD1 (6 bases). Trimming removed 1 base from V and 0 bases from J, with 14 bases in between. CDR3 length equals 17 residues. Germline CDR1 SGHRS, CDR2 YFSETQ.